This record covers a single T cell receptor (beta chain). This sample was included in a study of control samples from healthy donors and cancer patients. The CDR3 loop spans 13 amino acids. The ends were cut back, 6 bases at V and 4 bases at J, with 11 bases in the middle. Germline V gene sequence: CDR1 MNHEY, CDR2 SVGAGI. Clones were read by immunoSEQ multiplex PCR, and TCRdb kept only the in-frame ones, dropping some. The sample lists about 130,000 clones, less than 90% seen once, with about 1.8% in the top ten. The chain joins TRBV6-5 to TRBJ2-3; D is unclear. Sequencing used blood. The clonotype originates from a man aged 18 to 29 in good health. The CDR3 protein is CASRSPPADTQYF. CDR3 DNA sequence: TGTGCCAGCAGAAGCCCTCCAGCAGATACGCAGTATTTT.